This record looks at one T cell receptor (beta chain) sequence and its context. Its antigen is still unknown. This entry comes from a study of T-cell memory formation after mild COVID-19. Study in general: Largely donor-specific TCR clusters were found.

J lost 8 bases, V lost 6 bases, and 13 bases had no gene match. The germline gives CDR1 SGHAT, CDR2 FQNNGV. The length of the CDR3 is 16 residues. TCRdb used MiXCR to reprocess the 5' RACE reads, holding one entry per CDR3 protein. The sample shows roughly 150,000 distinct CDR3 sequences, 13% to 15% of them seen only once. Whole-study results and caveats: In pre-infection memory, a portion of responding clones appeared, which suggested that cross-reactive memory joined. CD8+ contracting clones occupied EMRA, while CD4+ ones occupied mainly CM and EM. A second wave of clones peaked on day 37, and their SARS-CoV-2 specificity went unconfirmed.

This clonotype was obtained from an adult woman who had mild COVID-19 (a few samples of this study predate the infection). Cell type and time point are not known. The chain uses TRBV11-2 and TRBJ2-2; 9 bases are shared with TRBD2. The sequenced material came from PBMCs or a T cell subset sorted from them (not recorded which). The CDR3 nucleotides are TGTGCCAGCAGGCTAGCTAGCGGGATCTATGAGGGGGAGCTGTTTTTT. Translated: CASRLASGIYEGELFF.